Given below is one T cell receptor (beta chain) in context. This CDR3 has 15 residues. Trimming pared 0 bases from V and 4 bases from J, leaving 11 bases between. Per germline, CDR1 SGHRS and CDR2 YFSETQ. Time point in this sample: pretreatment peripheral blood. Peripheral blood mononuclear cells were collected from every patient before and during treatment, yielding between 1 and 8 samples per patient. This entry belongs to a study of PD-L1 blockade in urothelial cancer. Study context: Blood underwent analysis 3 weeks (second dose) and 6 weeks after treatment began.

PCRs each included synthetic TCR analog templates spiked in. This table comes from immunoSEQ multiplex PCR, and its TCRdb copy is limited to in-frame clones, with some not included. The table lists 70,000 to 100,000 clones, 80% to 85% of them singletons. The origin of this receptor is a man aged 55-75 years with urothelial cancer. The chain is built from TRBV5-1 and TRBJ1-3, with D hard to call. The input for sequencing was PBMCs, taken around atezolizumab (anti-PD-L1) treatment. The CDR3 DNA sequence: TGCGCCAGCAGCTTGGAGCGGGGAACAGGAAACACCATATATTTT. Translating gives CASSLERGTGNTIYF.